The 28 T cell receptor beta chains in this list originate from one sample, sequenced in a study of blood T cell repertoires in COVID-19. Clones were read by immunoSEQ multiplex PCR, and TCRdb kept only the in-frame ones, dropping some. The sample shows roughly 200,000 clones, roughly 81% of them seen only once. Sequencing used peripheral blood. The receptors shown here come from a woman aged 40-49 years with COVID-19, enrolled during active disease.

This clone was recorded only once. CDR3 loop: CASSTPYRNSNQPQHF. The CDR3 DNA reads TGTGCCAGTAGTACCCCTTACAGGAATAGCAATCAGCCCCAGCATTTT. This chain connects TRBV19 to TRBJ1-5, with D maybe TRBD1 (5 bases). The germline V gene has CDR1 LNHDA and CDR2 SQIVND (reference sequence). The CDR3 is 16 amino acids. V was clipped by 4 bases and J by 0 bases, with 13 bases between them.

This clone has just one count. V gene TRBV7-2 combines with J gene TRBJ2-1, with 10 bases fitting TRBD1. Per the germline V gene, CDR1 is SGHTA and CDR2 is FQGNSA. V lost 3 bases and J lost 10; bases outside the gene matches: 6. This CDR3 contains 14 residues. The CDR3 region is CASSFSTGGGEQFF. The CDR3 DNA is TGTGCCAGCAGCTTCTCGACAGGGGGCGGCGAGCAGTTCTTC. The full variable domain, its missing parts supplied by reference TRBV7-2 and TRBJ2-1, is GAGVSQSPSNKVTEKGKDVELRCDPISGHTALYWYRQSLGQGLEFLIYFQGNSAPDKSGLPSDRFSAERTGGSVSTLTIQRTQQEDSAVYLCASSFSTGGGEQFFGPGTRLTVL.

V usage is TRBV19 and J usage is TRBJ1-1; TRBD1 agrees at 12 bases. Germline trimming cut 6 bases from V and 5 bases from J; bases unmatched to any gene: 10. The germline gives CDR1 LNHDA, CDR2 SQIVND (reference sequence). The CDR3 loop spans 16 amino acids. CDR3 in DNA: TGTGCCAGTAGGGACCCGGGACAGGGGGCGGGGACTGAAGCTTTCTTT. Its translation: CASRDPGQGAGTEAFF.

The genes are TRBV6-6 and TRBJ1-1; 8 bases agree with TRBD1. The V and J ends lost 2 bases and 1 base, in that order; junction bases with no gene match: 3. CDR1 and CDR2 from the germline V gene are MNHNY and SVGAGI (reference sequence). There are 15 residues in the CDR3. The CDR3 here is CASSYVGQGNTEAFF. The CDR3 coding sequence is TGTGCCAGCAGTTACGTTGGACAGGGGAACACTGAAGCTTTCTTT.

This rearrangement joins TRBV7-9 to TRBJ2-5; TRBD1 matches 7 bases. The J segment lost 2 bases and the V segment lost 4 bases, leaving 1 base of the junction unmatched. The CDR3 consists of 13 residues. Germline CDR1 reads SEHNR; CDR2 reads FQNEAQ (reference sequence). The CDR3: CASSWTGQETQYF. The CDR3 nucleotides are TGTGCCAGCAGCTGGACAGGACAAGAGACCCAGTACTTC. Complete variable domain (other parts from reference TRBV7-9 and TRBJ2-5): DTGVSQNPRHKITKRGQNVTFRCDPISEHNRLYWYRQTLGQGPEFLTYFQNEAQLEKSRLLSDRFSAERPKGSFSTLEIQRTEQGDSAMYLCASSWTGQETQYFGPGTRLLVL.

This rearrangement joins TRBV5-6 to TRBJ1-3; no firm D call. The CDR3 length is 16 residues. V shed 3 bases and J shed 0 bases, with 13 bases lying between them. Looked up from germline, CDR1 is SGHDT and CDR2 is YYEEEE. The CDR3 DNA reads TGTGCCAGCAGCTGGAGCGGCGGCAGCTCTGGAAACACCATATATTTT. Protein: CASSWSGGSSGNTIYF. The full variable domain, its missing parts supplied by reference TRBV5-6 and TRBJ1-3, is DAGVTQSPTHLIKTRGQQVTLRCSPKSGHDTVSWYQQALGQGPQFIFQYYEEEERQRGNFPDRFSGHQFPNYSSELNVNALLLGDSALYLCASSWSGGSSGNTIYFGEGSWLTVV.

The rearrangement links TRBV7-9 to TRBJ1-4; the D gene is possibly TRBD1 (5 bases). CDR1 is SEHNR and CDR2 is FQNEAQ in the germline V gene (reference sequence). Trimming pared 6 bases from V and 6 bases from J, leaving 11 bases between. This CDR3 comprises 13 residues. DNA for the CDR3: TGTGCCAGCAGTCAGGGTGGGGATGAAAAACTGTTTTTT. This codes for CASSQGGDEKLFF.

The chain uses TRBV28 and TRBJ2-5, with D perhaps TRBD1 (5 bases). Trimming cost V 6 bases and J 4 bases, with 15 bases left between them. The CDR3 has 14 residues. Germline CDR1 is MDHEN and CDR2 is SYDVKM. The CDR3 here is CASSPPGKLETQYF. The CDR3 region has the DNA TGTGCCAGCAGCCCTCCAGGGAAGCTAGAGACCCAGTACTTC. The complete variable domain, with remaining parts taken from reference TRBV28 and TRBJ2-5, reads DVKVTQSSRYLVKRTGEKVFLECVQDMDHENMFWYRQDPGLGLRLIYFSYDVKMKEKGDIPEGYSVSREKKERFSLILESASTNQTSMYLCASSPPGKLETQYFGPGTRLLVL.

This clone was seen repeatedly, ten times or more. J is TRBJ2-3 and V is TRBV10-1; TRBD1 matches at 7 bases. Trimming at V came to 5 bases and at J to 4 bases, leaving 3 bases not matched to a gene. Germline V gives CDR1 WNHNN, CDR2 SYGVQD (reference sequence). The CDR3 contains 13 residues. In DNA form, the CDR3 reads TGCGCCAGCAGTACAGGGGTGGCAGATACGCAGTATTTT. Translation gives CASSTGVADTQYF.

V is TRBV7-6 and J is TRBJ1-5, with 9 bases identical to TRBD1. J gave up 4 bases and V 4 bases, and 11 bases lay outside the gene matches. Germline assignment: CDR1 SGHVS and CDR2 FNYEAQ. There are 17 residues in the CDR3. CDR3 residues: CASSSRPSGTGNQPQHF. The CDR3 nucleotides are TGTGCCAGCAGCTCGAGGCCATCCGGGACAGGGAATCAGCCCCAGCATTTT.

This rearrangement joins TRBV23-1 to TRBJ2-5; possibly TRBD2 for D (6 bases). TRBV23-1 is assigned to the ORF class and has an uncertain function. Trimming took 1 base from V and 7 from J, leaving 16 bases between them. The CDR3 covers 15 residues. The CDR3 nucleotides are TGCGCCAGCAGTCAATGCGCAGGTAAGGGAGGGACCCAGTACTTC. It yields the protein CASSQCAGKGGTQYF.

This clone was seen a handful of times. The chain combines TRBV19 with TRBJ1-5; unclear D gene. There are 15 residues in the CDR3. In germline, CDR1 is LNHDA, CDR2 SQIVND (reference sequence). Trimming pared 0 bases from V and 2 bases from J, leaving 8 bases between. The CDR3 is CASSIDRVGNQPQHF. Written as DNA, the CDR3 is TGTGCCAGTAGTATAGATCGAGTGGGCAATCAGCCCCAGCATTTT.

This chain links TRBV29-1 with TRBJ1-5, with 9 positions matching TRBD1. CDR1 is SQVTM, CDR2 ANQGSEA, per germline. The J segment lost 6 bases and the V segment lost 4 bases, leaving 16 bases of the junction unmatched. The CDR3 is 17 residues long. The CDR3 protein is CSVVVGSGTGSGQPQHF. CDR3 sequence (DNA): TGCAGCGTTGTCGTTGGCTCCGGGACAGGGTCGGGTCAGCCCCAGCATTTT.

V usage is TRBV18 and J usage is TRBJ1-5; TRBD1 agrees at 7 bases. The CDR3 spans 15 residues. Germline V gives CDR1 KGHSH, CDR2 LQKENI. Trimming removed 6 bases from V and 5 bases from J; junction bases left unmatched: 10. Written as DNA, the CDR3 is TGTGCCAGCTCGCCATGGGGGCAGGGGGATCAGCCCCAGCATTTT. Translating gives CASSPWGQGDQPQHF.

The rearrangement joins TRBV6-5 to TRBJ1-2; D is unresolved. The V gene's germline CDR1 is MNHEY and CDR2 SVGAGI. V dropped 4 bases and J dropped 4 bases, with 19 bases sitting between them. This CDR3 is 16 amino acids long. The CDR3 protein is CASSSLTPGIGYGYTF. CDR3 DNA: TGTGCCAGCAGTTCGCTGACCCCAGGAATAGGCTATGGCTACACCTTC.

The gene calls are TRBV19 and TRBJ2-1; 10 nucleotides agree with TRBD2. Germline trimming cut 4 bases from V and 6 bases from J; bases unmatched to any gene: 9. The CDR3 runs 16 residues. Germline V lookup: CDR1 LNHDA, CDR2 SQIVND (reference sequence). The CDR3 spells CASSNRPSGSVNEQFF. Here the CDR3 DNA reads TGTGCCAGTAGTAACCGCCCTAGCGGGAGTGTCAATGAGCAGTTCTTC.

J is TRBJ2-1 and V is TRBV4-2; 7 bases are a match to TRBD2. Germline assignment: CDR1 LGHNA and CDR2 YNFKEQ. This CDR3 is 16 amino acids long. Trimming cost V 1 base and J 7 bases; bases outside gene matches: 10. The CDR3: CASSQAGGRALNEQFF. The CDR3 DNA sequence: TGTGCCAGCAGCCAAGCTGGGGGGAGGGCCCTTAATGAGCAGTTCTTC.

This clone was picked up a small number of times. The V gene is TRBV5-6, the J gene TRBJ2-1, with D perhaps matching TRBD2 (6 bases). V lost 1 base and J lost 4, with 21 bases in between. Germline CDR1 is SGHDT and CDR2 is YYEEEE. The CDR3 totals 18 residues. The DNA for the CDR3 is TGTGCCAGCAGCTTGAGAAGTCTTGAGGGACTTCTTTACAATGAGCAGTTCTTC. Its protein is CASSLRSLEGLLYNEQFF. The full variable domain, its missing parts supplied by reference TRBV5-6 and TRBJ2-1, is DAGVTQSPTHLIKTRGQQVTLRCSPKSGHDTVSWYQQALGQGPQFIFQYYEEEERQRGNFPDRFSGHQFPNYSSELNVNALLLGDSALYLCASSLRSLEGLLYNEQFFGPGTRLTVL.

V gene TRBV20-1 combines with J gene TRBJ2-7; tentatively, D is TRBD2 (6 bases). From germline, CDR1 is DFQATT and CDR2 SNEGSKA (reference sequence). The CDR3 contains 10 residues. The V and J ends lost 7 bases and 6 bases respectively, with 10 bases between them. The CDR3 DNA reads TGCAGTGTGCTGCGGGGCGAGCAGTACTTC. Protein: CSVLRGEQYF.

V gene TRBV5-6 combines with J gene TRBJ2-7; 7 bases match TRBD1. Germline V gene data show CDR1 as SGHDT and CDR2 as YYEEEE. The CDR3 runs 14 residues. Trimming removed 2 bases from V and 5 bases from J; junction bases left unmatched: 7. In DNA form, the CDR3 reads TGTGCCAGCAGCTTCTTAGGGACAGCCGACGAGCAGTACTTC. Amino acid sequence: CASSFLGTADEQYF.

V and J are TRBV27 and TRBJ1-4; 7 bases are shared with TRBD1. V was pared by 5 bases and J by 7 bases, with 4 bases of the junction left unmatched. Germline V gene sequence: CDR1 MNHEY, CDR2 SMNVEV (reference sequence). This CDR3 has 13 amino acids. CDR3 DNA sequence: TGTGCCAGCAGTCCCCGACAGGGTGAAAAACTGTTTTTT. Its translation is CASSPRQGEKLFF.

This rearrangement joins TRBV11-2 to TRBJ2-3; TRBD1 might be the D (6 bases). V was trimmed by 8 bases and J by 0 bases, leaving 12 bases between them. The CDR3 is 14 residues long. Germline values: CDR1 SGHAT, CDR2 FQNNGV. In DNA form, the CDR3 reads TGTGCCAGCTCAGGGGCCTCTAGCACAGATACGCAGTATTTT. Residues: CASSGASSTDTQYF.

This chain uses TRBV6-5 with TRBJ1-1; a possible D gene is TRBD1 (6 bases). The germline V gene encodes CDR1 MNHEY and CDR2 SVGAGI. V dropped 10 bases and J dropped 2 bases, with 17 bases sitting between them. The CDR3 covers 14 residues. The CDR3 protein is CATQKMGANTEAFF. The CDR3 DNA reads as TGTGCCACCCAAAAGATGGGGGCAAACACTGAAGCTTTCTTT.

V is TRBV9 and J is TRBJ2-1; D possibly corresponds to TRBD2 (6 bases). Germline V gene sequence: CDR1 SGDLS, CDR2 YYNGEE. The CDR3 consists of 12 residues. The germline V and J ends were trimmed by 0 bases and 9 bases, with 7 bases remaining between them. This chain's CDR3 is CASSVAGVEQFF. CDR3 nucleotides: TGTGCCAGCAGCGTAGCGGGGGTTGAGCAGTTCTTC.

V and J are TRBV28 and TRBJ2-3; 10 bases are a match to TRBD1. The germline V gene has CDR1 MDHEN and CDR2 SYDVKM. The CDR3 runs to 16 residues. Losses at the gene ends were 6 bases for V and 2 bases for J; bases not matched to a gene: 8. CDR3 amino acids: CASSPPGTGVTDTQYF. The DNA for the CDR3 is TGTGCCAGCAGCCCTCCCGGGACAGGGGTCACAGATACGCAGTATTTT. The whole variable domain, filled in from reference TRBV28 and TRBJ2-3, reads DVKVTQSSRYLVKRTGEKVFLECVQDMDHENMFWYRQDPGLGLRLIYFSYDVKMKEKGDIPEGYSVSREKKERFSLILESASTNQTSMYLCASSPPGTGVTDTQYFGPGTRLTVL.

This clone was observed a few times. V usage is TRBV28 and J usage is TRBJ1-2; perhaps TRBD1 as D (5 bases). Germline V lookup: CDR1 MDHEN, CDR2 SYDVKM. Trimming shortened V by 7 bases and J by 8 bases, and 14 bases separated the two germline ends. The CDR3 extends over 12 amino acids. CDR3 nucleotide sequence: TGTGCCAGCACTTCGGGGGTCGGAGGCTACACCTTC. This sequence encodes CASTSGVGGYTF.

This chain uses TRBV13 with TRBJ2-1; TRBD2 matches at 9 bases. Per the germline V gene, CDR1 is PRHDT and CDR2 is FYEKMQ (reference sequence). The CDR3 has 15 residues. Trimming took 3 bases from V and 7 from J; bases not matched to a gene: 7. The chain's CDR3 is CASSFIAGVGNEQFF. Written as DNA, the CDR3 is TGTGCCAGCAGCTTCATAGCGGGAGTTGGGAATGAGCAGTTCTTC. The whole variable domain, filled in from reference TRBV13 and TRBJ2-1, reads AAGVIQSPRHLIKEKRETATLKCYPIPRHDTVYWYQQGPGQDPQFLISFYEKMQSDKGSIPDRFSAQQFSDYHSELNMSSLELGDSALYFCASSFIAGVGNEQFFGPGTRLTVL.

This chain uses TRBV4-2 with TRBJ2-3; D gene unclear. Germline V CDR1 and CDR2: LGHNA, YNFKEQ. This CDR3 is 16 amino acids long. V shed 1 base and J shed 2 bases, with 13 bases lying between them. The CDR3 loop reads CASSQGFGVYTDTQYF. CDR3 in DNA: TGTGCCAGCAGCCAAGGTTTCGGAGTATACACAGATACGCAGTATTTT.